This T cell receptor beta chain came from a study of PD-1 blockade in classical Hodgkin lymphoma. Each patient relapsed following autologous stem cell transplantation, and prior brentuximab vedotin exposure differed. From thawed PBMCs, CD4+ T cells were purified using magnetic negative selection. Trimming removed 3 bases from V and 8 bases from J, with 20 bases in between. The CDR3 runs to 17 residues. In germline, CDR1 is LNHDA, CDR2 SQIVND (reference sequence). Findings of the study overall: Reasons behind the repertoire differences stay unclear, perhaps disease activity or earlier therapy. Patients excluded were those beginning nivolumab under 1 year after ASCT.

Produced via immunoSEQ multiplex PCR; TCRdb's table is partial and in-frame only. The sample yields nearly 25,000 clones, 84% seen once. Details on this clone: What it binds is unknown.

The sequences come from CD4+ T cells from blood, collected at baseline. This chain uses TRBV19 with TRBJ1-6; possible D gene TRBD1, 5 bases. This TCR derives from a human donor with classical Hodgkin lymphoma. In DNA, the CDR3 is TGTGCCAGTAGTATTTCGGTGGGACGGAGATTTCATTCACCCCTCCACTTT. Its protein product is CASSISVGRRFHSPLHF.